This TCR beta chain appears in the sequencing data of a study of Graves' ophthalmopathy and Graves' hyperthyroidism. Study conclusions and caveats: Blood also carried most expanded thyroid clonotypes exceeding 0.001 frequency.

This CDR3 has 13 amino acids. From germline, CDR1 is SEHNR and CDR2 FQNEAQ (reference sequence). Trimming at V came to 5 bases and at J to 6 bases, leaving 7 bases not matched to a gene. This clonotype appeared a few times. Its target is not known. Investigators amplified TCR beta CDR3 regions from RNA transcripts. Amplification began with first-round RT-PCR using HTBI primers, then second-round multiplex PCR was performed. MiXCR, run by TCRdb on the multiplex PCR reads, gives a single entry per CDR3 protein. Found here are approximately 700,000 distinct CDR3 sequences, 40% of them singletons; the top ten hold approximately 46%.

The receptor comes from an adult man with Graves' ophthalmopathy. This chain uses TRBV7-9 with TRBJ2-7, with 7 bases that match TRBD1. The source material was peripheral blood. CDR3 in DNA: TGTGCCAGCAGCGCCCGACAGGGCGGCGAGCAGTACTTC. It specifies CASSARQGGEQYF.